This is a list of T cell receptor beta chains from one sample in a study of T cell responses to AZD1222 COVID-19 vaccine. This table comes from immunoSEQ multiplex PCR, and its TCRdb copy is limited to in-frame clones, with some not included. The sample lists about 92,000 clones; nearly 90% were seen once. Source: peripheral blood, taken on day 0 of AZD1222 vaccination. The receptors shown here come from an adult in good health. CDR3s include the opening cysteine and the closing phenylalanine or tryptophan. Expanded clones are given a class, and other clones once, few, many or no size at all.

clone size: .
J gene: TRBJ2-5
V gene: TRBV4-2
CDR3 protein: CASSQGDGGRETQYF

clone size: .
J gene: TRBJ1-1
V gene: TRBV2
CDR3 protein: CASLGIRGTEAFF

clone size: .
J gene: TRBJ1-5
V gene: TRBV6-2/TRBV6-3
CDR3 protein: CASSLADGFQPQHF

clone size: once
J gene: TRBJ1-1
V gene: TRBV7-9
CDR3 protein: CASSLMGTANTEAFF

clone size: .
J gene: TRBJ2-2
V gene: TRBV18
CDR3 protein: CASSPHPPNTGELFF

clone size: .
J gene: TRBJ1-1
V gene: TRBV7-3
CDR3 protein: CASSFQGGDTEAFF

clone size: .
J gene: TRBJ2-2
V gene: TRBV30
CDR3 protein: CAWRADSSTGELFF

clone size: .
J gene: TRBJ1-2
V gene: TRBV23-1
CDR3 protein: CASSQSWWRDCYGYTF

clone size: .
J gene: TRBJ1-1
V gene: TRBV5-1
CDR3 protein: CASRGLRDTEAFF

clone size: .
J gene: TRBJ1-2
V gene: TRBV29-1
CDR3 protein: CSALQGDGYTF

clone size: .
J gene: TRBJ1-2
V gene: TRBV28
CDR3 protein: CASSEGNYGYTF

clone size: .
J gene: TRBJ2-2
V gene: TRBV5-6
CDR3 protein: CASSIAGRGTGELFF

clone size: .
J gene: TRBJ1-1
V gene: TRBV14
CDR3 protein: CASSPRGGNTEAFF

clone size: .
J gene: TRBJ1-3
V gene: TRBV18
CDR3 protein: CASSPTMLRDTIYF

clone size: .
J gene: TRBJ1-1
V gene: TRBV7-6
CDR3 protein: CASSLVVGLNTEAFF

clone size: .
J gene: TRBJ2-1
V gene: TRBV18
CDR3 protein: CASSPIAGGPSSYNEQFF

clone size: .
J gene: TRBJ1-2
V gene: TRBV2
CDR3 protein: CASSGGAGYTF

clone size: .
J gene: TRBJ1-4
V gene: TRBV2
CDR3 protein: CASSVDRVEKLFF

clone size: .
J gene: TRBJ2-1
V gene: TRBV7-2
CDR3 protein: CASSFDGYNEQFF

clone size: few
J gene: TRBJ2-2
V gene: TRBV10-3
CDR3 protein: CAISDGGLWTGELFF

clone size: .
J gene: TRBJ1-5
V gene: TRBV20-1
CDR3 protein: CSASSYAGNQPQHF

clone size: .
J gene: TRBJ1-1
V gene: TRBV5-6
CDR3 protein: CASSLRQASNTEAFF